This T cell receptor beta chain originates from a study of STAT5B mutations in CD4+ large granular lymphocyte leukemia. CDR1 and CDR2 from the germline V gene are MNHNS and SASEGT. The CDR3 runs to 13 residues. V lost 10 bases and J 4 bases, leaving 16 bases between the germline ends. Study outcomes and limitations: Compared with healthy controls (2/35), patient top clones favored TRBV06 (8/27). Data were not HLA-matched across samples.

Details on this clone: The antigen is undetermined.

Healthy controls were blood donor buffy coats. Only in-frame clones appear in the TCRdb table, and some are missing; sequencing was by immunoSEQ multiplex PCR. The sample records fewer than 35,000 clones, approximately 69% being singletons. What was sequenced was CD4+ T cells from blood buffy coats. The receptor's source is a human donor in good health. J is TRBJ1-2 and V is TRBV6-1, with a tentative D call TRBD1 (5 bases). This CDR3 is CATGTLRGYGYTF. The DNA for the CDR3 is TGTGCCACGGGGACCCTAAGGGGCTATGGCTACACCTTC.